This TCR beta chain emerged from a study of blood T cells in healthy people across ages (dated by TCRdb to between 2014 and 2017). Regarding the study in general: In model experiments, roughly one uniquely barcoded TCR beta cDNA molecule per two T cells was captured by template switching. To track age-related changes in TCR beta repertoire diversity, the study relied on deep sequencing normalized with unique cDNA molecular identifiers. The donors were split into four age groups: young (average around 15 years), middle-aged (nearly 40), aged (roughly 68) and long-lived (under 90). To avoid experimental bias, donors of different ages were spread randomly across the sequencing lanes. For two donors (one aged 18 to 29 and one aged 80 or older), the study analyzed two additional independent replicas of 1 million unique cDNA reads from the same blood draw. What the authors observed across the whole study: There was a strong correlation between observed TCR beta diversity and the percentage of naive T cells measured by flow cytometry. Conclusive comparison of naive and antigen-experienced compartments was prevented by the profiling of bulk unsorted PBMCs. Total diversity estimates from one million sequenced T cells were considered lower bounds and underestimates. Because the CMV infection status of the donors was unknown, age-related changes in expanded clonotypes may potentially have been confounded. Observed TCR beta diversity per million T cells fell roughly linearly with age, and a significant reduction was already apparent by age approximately 40. Compared with the aged group, the long-lived group had more naive CD4+ T cells, fewer expanded clones and increased TCR diversity, suggesting age selection.

Systemically healthy Caucasian individuals from Russia, roughly 40 in total and aged roughly 6 to 90 years, were included as donors. Each donor gave around 9.5 milliliters of peripheral blood, collected into EDTA-treated Vacutainer tubes. PBMCs were isolated by Ficoll-Paque density-gradient centrifugation, with at least 7 million obtained per sample. Total RNA, at least 5 micrograms per sample, was extracted from PBMCs with Trizol reagent. The percentages of naive CD45RAhigh/CD27high T cells were determined by flow cytometry on a PBMC aliquot from every donor. In regard to this clonotype: There is no known antigen for this receptor. The sample holds no much larger clone one base away, and base qualities are not on file.

Preparation of the library involved 5' RACE. The sequencer listed for this sample is Illumina HiSeq 2500. The second PCR ran for about 6 to 11 cycles and used a J-beta primer mix along with a sample-barcoded 5' primer. A unique molecular identifier was introduced onto each TCR beta cDNA molecule by a template-switch 5' adaptor carrying 12 random nucleotides. Each sample yielded at least 3 million CDR3-containing paired-end reads. The Mint cDNA synthesis kit, primed by a TRBC-specific oligonucleotide, was used to synthesize first-strand cDNA from all RNA. All cDNA was treated with uracil-DNA glycosylase and then went through a first 18-cycle PCR with the universal primers M1SS and BC2_uni_R. The published analysis was carried out like this. Normalization of each sample was performed by random selection of 1 million high-quality reads, each carrying a distinct molecular identifier. Reads sharing molecular identifiers were discarded rather than binned into consensus sequences. MiTCR, run with a Q25 quality threshold and the strictest error-elimination algorithm, handled CDR3 identification, clonotype clustering and error correction. A nonparametric unseen species model using Euler transformation provided a lower-bound estimate of total TCR beta diversity. TCRdb trimmed public reads at Q25 via fastp, called clones via MiXCR and kept in-frame beta chains. Rows are combined by CDR3 protein, so each entry shows the most common genes and DNA. The V and J calls and clone size are TCRdb's, not the authors'. The sample table shows roughly 1,500,000 distinct CDR3 sequences, and 30% to 35% are seen once. The ten largest clones capture around 11% of the sample.

Reading from cysteine to phenylalanine, the CDR3 counts 16 amino acids. Kept here is only the CDR3 DNA, which spans 48 bases and is read in frame from base 1. After removal of 6 bases from V and 2 bases from J, the junction retains 10 bases not matched to a gene. The germline V gene supplies CDR1 KGHSH and CDR2 LQKENI. The sequence is built from TRBV18 and TRBJ2-1, and 7 junction bases match TRBD1. The clonotype was recovered from a woman in her twenties or thirties in good health. Input material: blood. The CDR3 here reads CASSIRSGQTYNEQFF. The base sequence is TGTGCCAGCTCTATAAGATCGGGACAGACCTACAATGAGCAGTTCTTC.